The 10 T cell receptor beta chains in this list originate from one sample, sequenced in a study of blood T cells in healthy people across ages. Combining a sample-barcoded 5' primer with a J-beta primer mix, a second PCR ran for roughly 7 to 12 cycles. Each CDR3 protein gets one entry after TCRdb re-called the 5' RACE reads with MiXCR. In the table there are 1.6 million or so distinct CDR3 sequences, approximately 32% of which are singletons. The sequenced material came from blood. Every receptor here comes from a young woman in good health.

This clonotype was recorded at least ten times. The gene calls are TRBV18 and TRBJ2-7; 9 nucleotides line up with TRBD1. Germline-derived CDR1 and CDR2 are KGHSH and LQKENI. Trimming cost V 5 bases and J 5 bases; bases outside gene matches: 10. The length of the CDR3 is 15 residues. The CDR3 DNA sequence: TGTGCCAGCTCAACCCGGGACAGGGCAATCCACGAGCAGTACTTC. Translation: CASSTRDRAIHEQYF.

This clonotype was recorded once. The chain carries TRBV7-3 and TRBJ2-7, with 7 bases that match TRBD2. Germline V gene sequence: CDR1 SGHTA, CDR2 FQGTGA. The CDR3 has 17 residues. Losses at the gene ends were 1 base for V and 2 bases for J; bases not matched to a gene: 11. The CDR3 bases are TGTGCCAGCAGCTTAAGGCCTAGCGGCGTGAGGACCTACGAGCAGTACTTC. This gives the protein CASSLRPSGVRTYEQYF.

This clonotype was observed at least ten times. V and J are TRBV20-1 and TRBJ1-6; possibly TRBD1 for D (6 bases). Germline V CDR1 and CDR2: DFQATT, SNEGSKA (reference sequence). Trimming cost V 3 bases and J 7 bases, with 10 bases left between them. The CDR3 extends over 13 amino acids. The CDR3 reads CSARITGNSPLHF. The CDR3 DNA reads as TGCAGTGCTAGGATAACAGGGAATTCACCCCTCCACTTT.

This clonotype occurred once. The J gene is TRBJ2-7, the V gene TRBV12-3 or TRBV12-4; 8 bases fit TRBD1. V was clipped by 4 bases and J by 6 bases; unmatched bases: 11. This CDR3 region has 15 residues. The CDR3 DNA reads TGTGCCAGCAGTTCGGGACAGGAGATTCTGTTCGAGCAGTACTTC. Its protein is CASSSGQEILFEQYF.

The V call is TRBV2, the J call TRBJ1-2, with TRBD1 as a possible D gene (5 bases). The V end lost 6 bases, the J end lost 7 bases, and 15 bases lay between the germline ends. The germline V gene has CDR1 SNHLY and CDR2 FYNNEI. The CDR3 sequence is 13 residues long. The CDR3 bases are TGTGCCAGCAGGTCGGGGGTGGCGAGTGGCTACACCTTC. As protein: CASRSGVASGYTF.

DNA for the CDR3: TGTGCCAGCGGACACGGGGAAGGGTACGAGCAGTACTTC. Translating it yields CASGHGEGYEQYF. The gene calls are TRBV27 and TRBJ2-7, with D perhaps matching TRBD1 or TRBD2 (5 bases each). Germline V gives CDR1 MNHEY, CDR2 SMNVEV (reference sequence). Trimming stripped 8 bases from V and 4 bases from J, with 15 bases between. This CDR3 is 13 amino acids long.

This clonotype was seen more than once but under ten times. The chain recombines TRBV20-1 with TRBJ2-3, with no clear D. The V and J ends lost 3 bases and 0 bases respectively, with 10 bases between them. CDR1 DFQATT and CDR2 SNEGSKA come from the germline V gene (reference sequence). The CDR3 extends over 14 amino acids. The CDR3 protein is CSASSGASTDTQYF. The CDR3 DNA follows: TGCAGTGCTAGTTCGGGCGCTAGCACAGATACGCAGTATTTT.

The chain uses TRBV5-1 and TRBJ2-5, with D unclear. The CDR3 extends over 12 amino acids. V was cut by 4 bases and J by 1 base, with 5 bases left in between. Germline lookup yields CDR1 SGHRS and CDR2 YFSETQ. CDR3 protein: CASSIPQETQYF. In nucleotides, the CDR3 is TGCGCCAGCAGCATACCCCAAGAGACCCAGTACTTC.

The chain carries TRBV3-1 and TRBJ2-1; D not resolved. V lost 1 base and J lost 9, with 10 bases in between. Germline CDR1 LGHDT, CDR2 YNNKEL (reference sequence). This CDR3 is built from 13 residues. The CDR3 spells CASSQVDVGEQFF. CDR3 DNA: TGTGCCAGCAGCCAAGTGGATGTGGGTGAGCAGTTCTTC.

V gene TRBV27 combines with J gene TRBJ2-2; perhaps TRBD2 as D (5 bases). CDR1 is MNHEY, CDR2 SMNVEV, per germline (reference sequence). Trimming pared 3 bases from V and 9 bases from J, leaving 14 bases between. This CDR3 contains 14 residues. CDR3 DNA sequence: TGTGCCAGCAGTTTTCTAGCACCTATGAGGGAGCTGTTTTTT. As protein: CASSFLAPMRELFF.